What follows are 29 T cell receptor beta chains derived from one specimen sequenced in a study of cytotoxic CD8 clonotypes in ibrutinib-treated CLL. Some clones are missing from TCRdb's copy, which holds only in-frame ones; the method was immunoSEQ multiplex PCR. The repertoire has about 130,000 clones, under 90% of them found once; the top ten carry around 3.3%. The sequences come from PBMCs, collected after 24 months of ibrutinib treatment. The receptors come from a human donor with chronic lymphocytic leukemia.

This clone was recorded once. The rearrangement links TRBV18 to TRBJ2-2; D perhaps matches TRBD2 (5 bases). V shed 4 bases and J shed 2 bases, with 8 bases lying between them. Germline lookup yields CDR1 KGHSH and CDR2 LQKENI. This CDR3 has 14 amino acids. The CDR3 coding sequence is TGTGCCAGCTCACAGGGAGTAAACACCGGGGAGCTGTTTTTT. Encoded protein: CASSQGVNTGELFF.

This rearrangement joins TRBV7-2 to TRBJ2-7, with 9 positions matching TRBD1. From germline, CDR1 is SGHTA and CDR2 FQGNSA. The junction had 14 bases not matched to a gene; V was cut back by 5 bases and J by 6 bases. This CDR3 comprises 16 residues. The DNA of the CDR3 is TGTGCCAGCAGCCCCCGTTCCGACAGGGGGTTGAGCGAGCAGTACTTC. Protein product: CASSPRSDRGLSEQYF.

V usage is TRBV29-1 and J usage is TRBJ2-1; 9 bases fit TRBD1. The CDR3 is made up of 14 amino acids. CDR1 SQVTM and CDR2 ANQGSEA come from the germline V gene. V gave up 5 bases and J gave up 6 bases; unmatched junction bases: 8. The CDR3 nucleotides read TGCAGCGTTAAGGGAGGACAGGGGATCAATGAGCAGTTCTTC. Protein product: CSVKGGQGINEQFF.

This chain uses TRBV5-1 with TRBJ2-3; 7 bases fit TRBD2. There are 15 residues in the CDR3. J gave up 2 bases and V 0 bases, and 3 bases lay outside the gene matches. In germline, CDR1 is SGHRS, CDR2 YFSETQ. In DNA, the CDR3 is TGCGCCAGCAGCTTGGCTAGCGGTGACACAGATACGCAGTATTTT. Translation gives CASSLASGDTDTQYF.

This CDR3 is CASSVSGDRYTEAFF. The CDR3 bases are TGTGCCAGCAGTGTGTCGGGGGATCGGTACACTGAAGCTTTCTTT. V and J are TRBV6-5 and TRBJ1-1, with D tentatively TRBD1 (5 bases). V was cut by 5 bases and J by 3 bases, with 16 bases left in between. In germline, CDR1 is MNHEY, CDR2 SVGAGI. The CDR3 length is 15 residues.

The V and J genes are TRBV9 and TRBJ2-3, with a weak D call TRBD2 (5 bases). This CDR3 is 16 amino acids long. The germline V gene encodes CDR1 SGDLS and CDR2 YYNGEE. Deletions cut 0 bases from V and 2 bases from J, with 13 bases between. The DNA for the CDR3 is TGTGCCAGCAGCGTAGGGCCAGCGGACCACACAGATACGCAGTATTTT. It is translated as CASSVGPADHTDTQYF.

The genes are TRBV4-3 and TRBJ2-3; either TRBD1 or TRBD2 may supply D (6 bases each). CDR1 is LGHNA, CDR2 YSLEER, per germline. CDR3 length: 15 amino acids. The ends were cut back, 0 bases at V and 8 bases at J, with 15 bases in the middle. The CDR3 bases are TGCGCCAGCAGCCAAGACGGCCGGGGGCCGGGTACGCAGTATTTT. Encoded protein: CASSQDGRGPGTQYF.

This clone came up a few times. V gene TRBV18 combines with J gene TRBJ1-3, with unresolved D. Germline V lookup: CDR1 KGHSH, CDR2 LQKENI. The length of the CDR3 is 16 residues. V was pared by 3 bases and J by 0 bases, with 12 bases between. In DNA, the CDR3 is TGTGCCAGCTCACCCGCGAGGATCACCTCTGGAAACACCATATATTTT. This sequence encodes CASSPARITSGNTIYF.

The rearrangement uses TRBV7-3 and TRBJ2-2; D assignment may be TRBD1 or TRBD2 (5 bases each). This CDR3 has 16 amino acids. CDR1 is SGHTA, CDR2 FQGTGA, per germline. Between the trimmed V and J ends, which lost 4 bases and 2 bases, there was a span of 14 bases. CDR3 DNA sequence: TGTGCCAGCAGCTCTGCCGGGGCAGGAAACACCGGGGAGCTGTTTTTT. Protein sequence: CASSSAGAGNTGELFF. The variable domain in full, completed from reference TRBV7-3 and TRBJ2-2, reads GAGVSQTPSNKVTEKGKYVELRCDPISGHTALYWYRQSLGQGPEFLIYFQGTGAADDSGLPNDRFFAVRPEGSVSTLKIQRTERGDSAVYLCASSSAGAGNTGELFFGEGSRLTVL.

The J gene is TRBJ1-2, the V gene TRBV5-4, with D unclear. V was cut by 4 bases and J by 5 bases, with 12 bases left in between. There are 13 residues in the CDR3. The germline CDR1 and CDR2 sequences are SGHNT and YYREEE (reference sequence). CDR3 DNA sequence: TGTGCCAGCAGCGCACAGACTGGATATGGCTACACCTTC. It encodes CASSAQTGYGYTF.

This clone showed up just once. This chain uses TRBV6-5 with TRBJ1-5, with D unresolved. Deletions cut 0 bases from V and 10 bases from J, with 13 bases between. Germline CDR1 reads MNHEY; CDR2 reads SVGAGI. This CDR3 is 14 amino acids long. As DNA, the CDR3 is TGTGCCAGCAGTTACTCCGGCAGATATCGCCCCCAGCATTTT. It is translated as CASSYSGRYRPQHF.

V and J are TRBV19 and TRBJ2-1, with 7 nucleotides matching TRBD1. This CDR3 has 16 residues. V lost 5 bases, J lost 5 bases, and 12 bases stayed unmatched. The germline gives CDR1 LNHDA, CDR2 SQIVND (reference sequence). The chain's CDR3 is CASSPLGDRENNEQFF. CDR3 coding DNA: TGTGCCAGTAGTCCACTGGGAGACAGGGAGAACAATGAGCAGTTCTTC.

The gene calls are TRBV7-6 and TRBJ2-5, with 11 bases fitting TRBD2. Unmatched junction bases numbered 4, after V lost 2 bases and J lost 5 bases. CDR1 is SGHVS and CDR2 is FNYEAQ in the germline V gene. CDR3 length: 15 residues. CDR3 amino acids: CASSLLAGGLETQYF. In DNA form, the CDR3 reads TGTGCCAGCAGCTTACTAGCGGGGGGTCTGGAGACCCAGTACTTC.

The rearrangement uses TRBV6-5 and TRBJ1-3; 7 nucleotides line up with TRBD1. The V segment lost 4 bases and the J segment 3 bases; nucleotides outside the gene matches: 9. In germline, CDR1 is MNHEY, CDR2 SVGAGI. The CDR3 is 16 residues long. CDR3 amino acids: CASSSDRQAGGNTIYF. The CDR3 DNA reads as TGTGCCAGCAGTTCGGACAGGCAAGCTGGTGGAAACACCATATATTTT.

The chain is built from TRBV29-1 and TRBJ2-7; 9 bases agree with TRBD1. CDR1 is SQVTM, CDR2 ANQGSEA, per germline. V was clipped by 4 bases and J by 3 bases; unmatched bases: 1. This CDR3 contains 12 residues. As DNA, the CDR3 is TGCAGCGTTGGGACAGGGGTCTACGAGCAGTACTTC. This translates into CSVGTGVYEQYF.

The DNA of the CDR3 is TGTGCCAGCAGCTTCGACAGTTCTAACTATGGCTACACCTTC. Translating gives CASSFDSSNYGYTF. The J gene is TRBJ1-2, the V gene TRBV5-4; tentatively, D is TRBD1 (5 bases). Trimming removed 2 bases from V and 0 bases from J, with 8 bases in between. In germline, CDR1 is SGHNT, CDR2 YYREEE (reference sequence). CDR3 length equals 14 residues.

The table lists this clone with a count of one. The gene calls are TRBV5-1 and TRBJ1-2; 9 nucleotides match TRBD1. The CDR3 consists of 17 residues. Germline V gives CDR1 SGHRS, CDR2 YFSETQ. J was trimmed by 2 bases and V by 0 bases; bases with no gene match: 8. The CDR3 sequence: CASSLAPGQGGNYGYTF. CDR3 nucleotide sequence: TGCGCCAGCAGCTTGGCACCGGGACAGGGAGGAAACTATGGCTACACCTTC.

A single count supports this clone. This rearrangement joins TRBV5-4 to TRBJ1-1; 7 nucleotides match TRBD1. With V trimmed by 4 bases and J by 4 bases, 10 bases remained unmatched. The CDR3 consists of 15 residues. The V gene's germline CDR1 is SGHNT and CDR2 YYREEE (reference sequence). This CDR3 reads CASSPPTGRSTEAFF. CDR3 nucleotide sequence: TGTGCCAGCAGCCCGCCGACAGGGAGGAGCACTGAAGCTTTCTTT.

CDR3 residues: CASSELRTGGSGEHEQYF. CDR3 nucleotide sequence: TGTGCCAGCAGTGAATTGAGAACGGGTGGGTCAGGGGAACACGAGCAGTACTTC. This chain uses TRBV6-1 with TRBJ2-7; maybe TRBD1 (6 bases). Germline lookup yields CDR1 MNHNS and CDR2 SASEGT. This CDR3 is built from 18 residues. V was clipped by 2 bases and J by 5 bases, with 25 bases between them.

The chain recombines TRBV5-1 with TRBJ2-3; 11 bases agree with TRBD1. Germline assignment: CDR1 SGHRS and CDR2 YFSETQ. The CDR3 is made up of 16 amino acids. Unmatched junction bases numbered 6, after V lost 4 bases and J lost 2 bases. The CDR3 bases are TGCGCCAGCAGCGGGGGACAGGGGGACGCCACAGATACGCAGTATTTT. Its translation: CASSGGQGDATDTQYF.

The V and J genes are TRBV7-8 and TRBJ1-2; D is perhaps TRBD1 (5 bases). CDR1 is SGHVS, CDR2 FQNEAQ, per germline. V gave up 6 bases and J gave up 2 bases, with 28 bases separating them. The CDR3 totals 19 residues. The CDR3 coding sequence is TGTGCCAGCAGTTCAACAGGATTTGGGATCCAGCCCTTAAACTATGGCTACACCTTC. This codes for CASSSTGFGIQPLNYGYTF.

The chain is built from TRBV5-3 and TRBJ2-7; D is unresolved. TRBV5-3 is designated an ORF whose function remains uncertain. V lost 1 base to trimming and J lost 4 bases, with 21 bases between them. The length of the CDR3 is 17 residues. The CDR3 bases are TGTGCCAGAAGCTTGCGCTGGGGAAACCCGAGATTTTACGAGCAGTACTTC. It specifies CARSLRWGNPRFYEQYF.

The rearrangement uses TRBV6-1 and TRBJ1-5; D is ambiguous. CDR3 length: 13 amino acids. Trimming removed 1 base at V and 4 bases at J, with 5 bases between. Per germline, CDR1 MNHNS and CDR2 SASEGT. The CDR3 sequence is CASSEGLNQPQHF. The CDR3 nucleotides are TGTGCCAGCAGTGAAGGGTTAAATCAGCCCCAGCATTTT.

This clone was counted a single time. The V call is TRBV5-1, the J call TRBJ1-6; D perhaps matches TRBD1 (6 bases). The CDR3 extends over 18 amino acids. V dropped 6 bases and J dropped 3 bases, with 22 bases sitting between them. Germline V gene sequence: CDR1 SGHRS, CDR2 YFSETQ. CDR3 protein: CASTPGQGFRHYNSPLHF. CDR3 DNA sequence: TGCGCCAGCACACCGGGACAAGGATTCCGGCACTATAATTCACCCCTCCACTTT.

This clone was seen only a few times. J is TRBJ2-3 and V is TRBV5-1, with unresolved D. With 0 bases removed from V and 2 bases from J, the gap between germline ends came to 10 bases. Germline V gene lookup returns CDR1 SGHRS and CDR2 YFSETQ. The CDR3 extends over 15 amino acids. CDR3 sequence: CASSLDAALTDTQYF. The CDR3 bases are TGCGCCAGCAGCTTGGATGCAGCTCTCACAGATACGCAGTATTTT.

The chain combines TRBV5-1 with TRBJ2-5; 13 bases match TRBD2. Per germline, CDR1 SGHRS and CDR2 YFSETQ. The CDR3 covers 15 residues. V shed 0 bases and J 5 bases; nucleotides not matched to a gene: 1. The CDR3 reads CASSLVTSGRETQYF. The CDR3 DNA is TGCGCCAGCAGCTTGGTGACTAGCGGGAGGGAGACCCAGTACTTC.

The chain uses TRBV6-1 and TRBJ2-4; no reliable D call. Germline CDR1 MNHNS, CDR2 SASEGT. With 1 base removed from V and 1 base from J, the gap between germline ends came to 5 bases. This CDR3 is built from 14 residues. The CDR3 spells CASSEGWAKNIQYF. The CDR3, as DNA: TGTGCCAGCAGTGAAGGGTGGGCCAAAAACATTCAGTACTTC.

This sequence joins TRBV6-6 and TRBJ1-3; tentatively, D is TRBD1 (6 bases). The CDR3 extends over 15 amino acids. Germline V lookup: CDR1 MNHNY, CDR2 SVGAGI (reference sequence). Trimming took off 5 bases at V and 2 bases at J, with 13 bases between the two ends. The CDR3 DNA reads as TGTGCCAGCAGTAGGGGGGAAGGTGCTGGAAACACCATATATTTT. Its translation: CASSRGEGAGNTIYF.

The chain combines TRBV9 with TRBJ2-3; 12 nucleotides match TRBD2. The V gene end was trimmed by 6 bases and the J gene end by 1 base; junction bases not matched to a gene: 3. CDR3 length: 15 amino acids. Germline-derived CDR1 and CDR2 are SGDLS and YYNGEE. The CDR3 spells CASTTSGGRTDTQYF. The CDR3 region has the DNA TGTGCCAGCACGACTAGCGGGGGCCGCACAGATACGCAGTATTTT.